This TCR beta chain was identified in a study of cytomegalovirus exposure and HLA in healthy donors. Study-wide results and caveats: As a later analysis revealed, the rate of TCR association differed by HLA locus, with DRB1 most and HLA-C fewest. An analysis that was carried out later associated 16,951 TCR beta sequences with HLA alleles at 0.05 false discovery rate. Researchers counted about 150 TCR beta chains as cytomegalovirus-associated. Specificity for CMV antigens was confirmed in vitro for a few of the CMV-associated chains.

PCR employed 60 Vbeta and 13 Jbeta primers. The method was immunoSEQ multiplex PCR; TCRdb's version includes in-frame clones alone and lacks a portion of them. Of 160,000 or so clones listed, around four fifths are singletons. The germline V gene has CDR1 SGDLS and CDR2 YYNGEE. The CDR3 totals 16 residues. V was clipped by 4 bases and J by 0 bases, with 16 bases between them. Points on this clone: Its antigen remains unidentified.

What was sequenced was PBMCs. The TCR originated in a man between 18 and 35 years old in good health and CMV-seronegative. The chain links TRBV9 to TRBJ1-1; D call uncertain. CDR3 region: CASSSEDAVLNTEAFF. The CDR3 coding sequence is TGTGCCAGCAGCTCGGAGGATGCCGTACTGAACACTGAAGCTTTCTTT.